A selection of T cell receptor beta chains follows, all from one sample in a study of T cell responses to AZD1222 COVID-19 vaccine. The table came from immunoSEQ multiplex PCR; TCRdb's copy has only in-frame clones and leaves some out. The repertoire holds 150,000 to 200,000 clones, with about nine tenths as singletons. Sequenced material: peripheral blood, taken on day 0 of MenACWY control vaccination. Receptors originate from an adult in good health. Each CDR3 is given with its conserved first and last residue. The D gene is left open where the match is weak. Size is stated for part of the rows, as once, few or many counts, or as a class when the clone is expanded.

CDR3 DNA: TGCAGCGTTGTGTTTCTAACAGGCTACGAGCAGTACTTC
CDR3 protein: CSVVFLTGYEQYF
J gene: TRBJ2-7
clone size: .
V gene: TRBV29-1
CDR3 length: 13
D gene: .

CDR3 DNA: TGCGCCAGCAGCACTCTAGCGTTAGCCAAAAACATTCAGTACTTC
CDR3 protein: CASSTLALAKNIQYF
J gene: TRBJ2-4
clone size: .
V gene: TRBV4-1
CDR3 length: 15
D gene: .

CDR3 DNA: TGTGCCAGCAGTTACTCGGGCCCTAAAGTCCCGCAGCCCCAGCATTTT
CDR3 protein: CASSYSGPKVPQPQHF
J gene: TRBJ1-5
clone size: .
V gene: TRBV6-6
CDR3 length: 16
D gene: .

CDR3 DNA: TGCGCCAGCAGCCCCGTGGCAGCTAGCTATGGCTACACCTTC
CDR3 protein: CASSPVAASYGYTF
J gene: TRBJ1-2
clone size: .
V gene: TRBV5-1
CDR3 length: 14
D gene: .

CDR3 DNA: TGTGCCAGCAGCCTGCAACGGGGGACCTCCTACAATGAGCAGTTCTTC
CDR3 protein: CASSLQRGTSYNEQFF
J gene: TRBJ2-1
clone size: once
V gene: TRBV5-4
CDR3 length: 16
D gene: .

CDR3 DNA: TGTGCCAGCAGTCCCTTGGAGGGCCTGAACACTGAAGCTTTCTTT
CDR3 protein: CASSPLEGLNTEAFF
J gene: TRBJ1-1
clone size: once
V gene: TRBV28
CDR3 length: 15
D gene: .

CDR3 DNA: TGTGCCACCAGCACTCATCCCGGGACAGCAAATTCACCCCTCCACTTT
CDR3 protein: CATSTHPGTANSPLHF
J gene: TRBJ1-6
clone size: .
V gene: TRBV15
CDR3 length: 16
D gene: TRBD1

CDR3 DNA: TGTGCCAGCAGTCCTCCCTCCTGCAGGGTGGATACGCAGTATTTT
CDR3 protein: CASSPPSCRVDTQYF
J gene: TRBJ2-3
clone size: once
V gene: TRBV6-9
CDR3 length: 15
D gene: .

CDR3 DNA: TGTGCCAGCAGCCCTACAGGGAGGATCTCCTACAATGAGCAGTTCTTC
CDR3 protein: CASSPTGRISYNEQFF
J gene: TRBJ2-1
clone size: .
V gene: TRBV28
CDR3 length: 16
D gene: .

CDR3 DNA: TGTGCCAGCAGTTTATTCCGTCGGGACGAGCAGTACTTC
CDR3 protein: CASSLFRRDEQYF
J gene: TRBJ2-7
clone size: .
V gene: TRBV27
CDR3 length: 13
D gene: .

CDR3 DNA: TGTGCCAGCAGCCCGCCGGGACTAGCGGGGGGGTTCTACAATGAGCAGTTCTTC
CDR3 protein: CASSPPGLAGGFYNEQFF
J gene: TRBJ2-1
clone size: .
V gene: TRBV5-6
CDR3 length: 18
D gene: TRBD2

CDR3 DNA: TGTGCCAGCAGCTTTGGGACAGGGGGCTCACCCCTCCACTTT
CDR3 protein: CASSFGTGGSPLHF
J gene: TRBJ1-6
clone size: few
V gene: TRBV5-4
CDR3 length: 14
D gene: TRBD1

CDR3 DNA: TGTGCCAGCAGCTTGAACGGTGTGGGCAATCAGCCCCAGCATTTT
CDR3 protein: CASSLNGVGNQPQHF
J gene: TRBJ1-5
clone size: .
V gene: TRBV5-6
CDR3 length: 15
D gene: .

CDR3 DNA: TGTGCCAGCAGTTTAGGGGGATTAGAGACCCAGTACTTC
CDR3 protein: CASSLGGLETQYF
J gene: TRBJ2-5
clone size: .
V gene: TRBV6-5
CDR3 length: 13
D gene: .

CDR3 DNA: TGTGCCAGCAGCTTGCCAGCGGATAGGGGCTACACCTTC
CDR3 protein: CASSLPADRGYTF
J gene: TRBJ1-2
clone size: once
V gene: TRBV7-2
CDR3 length: 13
D gene: .

CDR3 DNA: TGTGCCTGGAGTTGGGGGAGACTAGTACCCTACGAGCAGTACTTC
CDR3 protein: CAWSWGRLVPYEQYF
J gene: TRBJ2-7
clone size: once
V gene: TRBV30
CDR3 length: 15
D gene: .

CDR3 DNA: TGTGCCAGCAGCTTAGACTTATGGAGCTCCTACGAGCAGTACTTC
CDR3 protein: CASSLDLWSSYEQYF
J gene: TRBJ2-7
clone size: once
V gene: TRBV11-2
CDR3 length: 15
D gene: .

CDR3 DNA: TGTGCCAGCAGTTTAGTGCTCACAGATACGCAGTATTTT
CDR3 protein: CASSLVLTDTQYF
J gene: TRBJ2-3
clone size: .
V gene: TRBV12-3/TRBV12-4
CDR3 length: 13
D gene: .

CDR3 DNA: TGTGCCAGCAGCTTTAAGGGACTAGTAGGGTCGGGGACCCAGTACTTC
CDR3 protein: CASSFKGLVGSGTQYF
J gene: TRBJ2-5
clone size: .
V gene: TRBV5-4
CDR3 length: 16
D gene: TRBD2

CDR3 DNA: TGTGCCAGCAGCTTAGGCGCGACGGATACGCCCCTCCACTTT
CDR3 protein: CASSLGATDTPLHF
J gene: TRBJ1-6
clone size: few
V gene: TRBV11-2
CDR3 length: 14
D gene: .

CDR3 DNA: TGTGCCAGCAGCTTAGATATCTACGAGCAGTACTTC
CDR3 protein: CASSLDIYEQYF
J gene: TRBJ2-7
clone size: .
V gene: TRBV7-9
CDR3 length: 12
D gene: .

CDR3 DNA: TGTGCCAGCAGTGGACCGCGTCACTATGGCTACACCTTC
CDR3 protein: CASSGPRHYGYTF
J gene: TRBJ1-2
clone size: .
V gene: TRBV25-1
CDR3 length: 13
D gene: .

CDR3 DNA: TGCAGTGCTAGTCCACGCGGGGGGTCCTACAATGAGCAGTTCTTC
CDR3 protein: CSASPRGGSYNEQFF
J gene: TRBJ2-1
clone size: .
V gene: TRBV20-1
CDR3 length: 15
D gene: TRBD2

CDR3 DNA: TGTGCCTCGGGTCAGGACAGACTTTTAGGTGGCTACACCTTC
CDR3 protein: CASGQDRLLGGYTF
J gene: TRBJ1-2
clone size: once
V gene: TRBV30
CDR3 length: 14
D gene: .

CDR3 DNA: TGTGCCAGCAGCACCGGGCCATCCTTCAATCAGCCCCAGCATTTT
CDR3 protein: CASSTGPSFNQPQHF
J gene: TRBJ1-5
clone size: once
V gene: TRBV7-2
CDR3 length: 15
D gene: .

CDR3 DNA: TGTGCCAGTAGTACGGGAGCACCAGATACGCAGTATTTT
CDR3 protein: CASSTGAPDTQYF
J gene: TRBJ2-3
clone size: .
V gene: TRBV19
CDR3 length: 13
D gene: .

CDR3 DNA: TGTGCCAGCAGCATGACAGGGCGGGGTCTCCTTCGCTACACCTTC
CDR3 protein: CASSMTGRGLLRYTF
J gene: TRBJ1-2
clone size: .
V gene: TRBV5-6
CDR3 length: 15
D gene: TRBD1

CDR3 DNA: TGCGCCAGCAGCTTGTGGACGACGAACACCGGGGAGCTGTTTTTT
CDR3 protein: CASSLWTTNTGELFF
J gene: TRBJ2-2
clone size: .
V gene: TRBV5-1
CDR3 length: 15
D gene: .

CDR3 DNA: TGCGCCAGCAGCTCTAGCGGAAGCTCCTACGAGCAGTACTTT
CDR3 protein: CASSSSGSSYEQYF
J gene: TRBJ2-7
clone size: .
V gene: TRBV5-1
CDR3 length: 14
D gene: TRBD2

CDR3 DNA: TGTGCCAGCAGTTACCTTGTAGCCCCAACGGGCGCTGAAGCTTTCTTT
CDR3 protein: CASSYLVAPTGAEAFF
J gene: TRBJ1-1
clone size: .
V gene: TRBV6-2/TRBV6-3
CDR3 length: 16
D gene: .

CDR3 DNA: TGTGCCAGCAGCAGGACAGGAGCTAACTATGGCTACACCTTC
CDR3 protein: CASSRTGANYGYTF
J gene: TRBJ1-2
clone size: .
V gene: TRBV7-9
CDR3 length: 14
D gene: TRBD1

CDR3 DNA: TGTGCCAGCAGCTTAAAGGGGAGGGCCCCAGAGACCCAGTACTTC
CDR3 protein: CASSLKGRAPETQYF
J gene: TRBJ2-5
clone size: .
V gene: TRBV7-8
CDR3 length: 15
D gene: TRBD2

CDR3 DNA: TGTGCCAGCAGTTTATTCAGCTACGAGCAGTACTTC
CDR3 protein: CASSLFSYEQYF
J gene: TRBJ2-7
clone size: .
V gene: TRBV28
CDR3 length: 12
D gene: .

CDR3 DNA: TGTGCCATCAGTGATATGGCGGTAGCTAACTATGGCTACACCTTC
CDR3 protein: CAISDMAVANYGYTF
J gene: TRBJ1-2
clone size: few
V gene: TRBV10-3
CDR3 length: 15
D gene: .

CDR3 DNA: TGTGCCAGCAGCGAGACCCCGTCCCCGTGGGCGACTGGAAACACCATATATTTT
CDR3 protein: CASSETPSPWATGNTIYF
J gene: TRBJ1-3
clone size: .
V gene: TRBV9
CDR3 length: 18
D gene: .

CDR3 DNA: TGCGCCAGCAGCTTGGATGGGGGGCGCACTGAAGCTTTCTTT
CDR3 protein: CASSLDGGRTEAFF
J gene: TRBJ1-1
clone size: .
V gene: TRBV5-1
CDR3 length: 14
D gene: .

CDR3 DNA: TGTGCCTGGAACCTGGGGGGAGAAGAAAAACTGTTTTTT
CDR3 protein: CAWNLGGEEKLFF
J gene: TRBJ1-4
clone size: .
V gene: TRBV30
CDR3 length: 13
D gene: .

CDR3 DNA: TGTGCCACCAGCAGAGATGACAGCCAGCCCCAGCATTTT
CDR3 protein: CATSRDDSQPQHF
J gene: TRBJ1-5
clone size: once
V gene: TRBV15
CDR3 length: 13
D gene: .

CDR3 DNA: TGTGCCAGCAGTTTAAAGGGTTATGGCTACACCTTC
CDR3 protein: CASSLKGYGYTF
J gene: TRBJ1-2
clone size: .
V gene: TRBV28
CDR3 length: 12
D gene: .

CDR3 DNA: TGTGCCACTAGAATTAGCGGGAGGGCCCTCGAGCAGTACTTC
CDR3 protein: CATRISGRALEQYF
J gene: TRBJ2-7
clone size: .
V gene: TRBV24-1
CDR3 length: 14
D gene: TRBD2

CDR3 DNA: TGTGCCAGCAGCTTCGGTCAACCAGGGCCCGGGGAGCTGTTTTTT
CDR3 protein: CASSFGQPGPGELFF
J gene: TRBJ2-2
clone size: .
V gene: TRBV5-5
CDR3 length: 15
D gene: .

CDR3 DNA: TGCGCCAGCAGCGTAGACAGCAACCCTAACTATGGCTACACCTTC
CDR3 protein: CASSVDSNPNYGYTF
J gene: TRBJ1-2
clone size: few
V gene: TRBV4-3
CDR3 length: 15
D gene: .

CDR3 DNA: TGCGCCAGCAGCCATGACAGGACCTACGGAGCTTTCTTT
CDR3 protein: CASSHDRTYGAFF
J gene: TRBJ1-1
clone size: .
V gene: TRBV4-1
CDR3 length: 13
D gene: .

CDR3 DNA: TGTGCCAGCGGACTCACAGGGTTTGGGAACACTGAAGCTTTCTTT
CDR3 protein: CASGLTGFGNTEAFF
J gene: TRBJ1-1
clone size: .
V gene: TRBV2
CDR3 length: 15
D gene: .

CDR3 DNA: TGTGCCAGCAGTGGAACAGCTGCGGGCACCGGGGAGCTGTTTTTT
CDR3 protein: CASSGTAAGTGELFF
J gene: TRBJ2-2
clone size: .
V gene: TRBV27
CDR3 length: 15
D gene: .

CDR3 DNA: TGTGCCAGCAGTGGAAGACAGAACACCGGGGAGCTGTTTTTT
CDR3 protein: CASSGRQNTGELFF
J gene: TRBJ2-2
clone size: .
V gene: TRBV6-1
CDR3 length: 14
D gene: .

CDR3 DNA: TGTGCCAGCAACGTTCTTACCGGGACAGGTCGGAATGGCTACACCTTC
CDR3 protein: CASNVLTGTGRNGYTF
J gene: TRBJ1-2
clone size: .
V gene: TRBV28
CDR3 length: 16
D gene: TRBD1

CDR3 DNA: TGTGCCAGCAGTCCACAGGGGGTCGGCACTGAAGCTTTCTTT
CDR3 protein: CASSPQGVGTEAFF
J gene: TRBJ1-1
clone size: .
V gene: TRBV27
CDR3 length: 14
D gene: TRBD1